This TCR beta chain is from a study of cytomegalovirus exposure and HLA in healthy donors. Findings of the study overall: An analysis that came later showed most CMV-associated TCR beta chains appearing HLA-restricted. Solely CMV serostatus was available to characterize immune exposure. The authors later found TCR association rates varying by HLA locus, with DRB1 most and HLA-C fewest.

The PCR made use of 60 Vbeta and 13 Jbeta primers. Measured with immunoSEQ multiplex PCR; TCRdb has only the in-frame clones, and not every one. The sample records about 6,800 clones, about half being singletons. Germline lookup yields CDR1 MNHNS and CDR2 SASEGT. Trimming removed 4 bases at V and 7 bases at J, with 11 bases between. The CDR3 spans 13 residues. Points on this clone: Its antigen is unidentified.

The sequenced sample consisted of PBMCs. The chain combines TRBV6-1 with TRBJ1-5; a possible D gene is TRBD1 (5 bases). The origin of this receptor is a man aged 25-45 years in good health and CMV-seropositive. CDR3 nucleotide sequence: TGTGCCAGCAGTGGGCAGCGGGACCAGCCCCAGCATTTT. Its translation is CASSGQRDQPQHF.